Listed below are T cell receptor beta chains from one sample, sequenced in a study of blood T cell repertoires in COVID-19. Measured with immunoSEQ multiplex PCR; TCRdb has only the in-frame clones, and not every one. The table records some 87,000 clones, about four fifths of them present only once. The specimen sequenced was peripheral blood. The receptors shown here come from a human donor in a cohort sampled during active COVID-19. CDR3s include the opening cysteine and the closing phenylalanine or tryptophan. Fields, in order: CDR3 length, V gene, J gene, clone size, D gene, CDR3 DNA, CDR3 protein. D genes are given only for firm matches. Size is stated for part of the rows, as once, few or many counts, or as a class when the clone is expanded.

>15|TRBV27|TRBJ2-1|few|TRBD2
TGTGCCAGCAATGACGGGACTAGCGGGGTTGGTGCTCAGTTCTTC
CASNDGTSGVGAQFF
>15|TRBV19|TRBJ2-1|.|.
TGTGCCAGTAGTACTAATGTCGGGATGAAGGATGAGCAGTTCTTC
CASSTNVGMKDEQFF
>15|TRBV19|TRBJ2-3|.|.
TGTGCCAGTAGTATAGTTAGCGGACCTGGAGATACGCAGTATTTT
CASSIVSGPGDTQYF
>14|TRBV7-9|TRBJ1-1|.|.
TGTGCCAGCAGCTTCGGCGGGACCTGGACTGAAGCTTTCTTT
CASSFGGTWTEAFF
>14|TRBV4-3|TRBJ2-3|few|.
TGCGCCAGCAGCCAACAGAGGGAGGAAGATACGCAGTATTTT
CASSQQREEDTQYF
>16|TRBV4-1|TRBJ1-2|.|TRBD1
TGCGCCAGCAGCCAAGGGACAGGGGGCCTTAACTATGGCTACACCTTC
CASSQGTGGLNYGYTF
>13|TRBV12-5|TRBJ1-1|.|.
TGTGCTAGTGGTGCCGCGATGAACACTGAAGCTTTCTTT
CASGAAMNTEAFF
>14|TRBV28|TRBJ2-3|.|TRBD1
TGTGCCAGCAGTTTCACCAGGGGGCGGGATACGCAGTATTTT
CASSFTRGRDTQYF
>16|TRBV12-5|TRBJ2-1|.|.
TGTGCTAGTGGCCCGTCCGTTCCCCGGGATTACAATGAGCAGTTCTTC
CASGPSVPRDYNEQFF
>14|TRBV19|TRBJ1-3|.|.
TGTGCCAGTAGTATGGGGCAATACGGAAACACCATATATTTT
CASSMGQYGNTIYF
>16|TRBV19|TRBJ2-1|.|TRBD2
TGTGCCAGTAGTATTTGGACTAGCGGGGTTTACAATGAGCAGTTCTTC
CASSIWTSGVYNEQFF
>14|TRBV6-5|TRBJ1-6|.|TRBD1
TGTGCCAGCAGACTCGACAGGGCGGGTTCACCCCTCCACTTT
CASRLDRAGSPLHF
>15|TRBV28|TRBJ2-1|.|.
TGTGCCAGCAGTTTTCGCTCGAGGCTTTTGGGGGCGCAGTTCTTC
CASSFRSRLLGAQFF
>14|TRBV12-5|TRBJ1-6|few|.
TGTGCTAGTGGTTTGCCACGGGGAGGTTCACCCCTCCACTTT
CASGLPRGGSPLHF
>15|TRBV20-1|TRBJ2-5|.|TRBD2
TGCAGTGCTAGTAGGCTAGCGGGAGACCGAGAGACCCAGTACTTC
CSASRLAGDRETQYF
>14|TRBV5-6|TRBJ2-1|.|.
TGTGCCAGCAGCTGGGGACTCACCTACAATGAGCAGTTCTTC
CASSWGLTYNEQFF
>15|TRBV7-9|TRBJ1-4|.|.
TGTGCCAGCAGCCCTGGTGGGCATTTGAATGAAAAACTGTTTTTT
CASSPGGHLNEKLFF
>14|TRBV7-8|TRBJ2-7|.|TRBD1
TGTGCCAGCAGCTGGACAGGGAGCGGATACGAGCAGTACTTC
CASSWTGSGYEQYF
>15|TRBV5-5|TRBJ1-6|.|TRBD1
TGTGCCAGCAGCTGGGGACAGGGGAATAATTCACCCCTCCACTTT
CASSWGQGNNSPLHF
>17|TRBV7-6|TRBJ2-1|.|.
TGTGCCAGCAGCCGTCCCGGGACAAGGAACTACGACAATGAGCAGTTCTTC
CASSRPGTRNYDNEQFF